Sequencing of this T cell receptor (beta chain) was carried out in a study of blood T cell repertoires in COVID-19. At the level of the study: Sources were T cells, B-cell-depleted T cells, or PBMCs; the material itself was cDNA or gDNA.

Patients at the Seattle site were enrolled during active infection and followed longitudinally. Per the original data handling: Estimates of nucleated cell counts were drawn from the amplification of reference gene primers. Some clones are missing from TCRdb's copy, which holds only in-frame ones; the method was immunoSEQ multiplex PCR. The V and J calls and the clone size are those of that table, but D and trimming were determined from the DNA. The sample shows tens of thousands of clones, 90% of them seen only once. The CDR3 runs to 14 residues. Germline V gives CDR1 SGHNT, CDR2 YYREEE (reference sequence). After removal of 4 bases from V and 4 bases from J, the junction contained 3 bases not matched to a gene.

This sequence originates from a man aged 45-65 years with COVID-19, enrolled during active disease. The sample consisted of peripheral blood. The chain recombines TRBV5-4 with TRBJ1-4; TRBD1 matches 8 bases. The CDR3 is CASSRDRFNEKLFF. The CDR3 DNA follows: TGTGCCAGCAGCCGGGACAGGTTTAATGAAAAACTGTTTTTT.